This TCR beta chain was sequenced in a study of T cell changes during pregnancy in multiple sclerosis. V was trimmed by 6 bases and J by 5 bases, leaving 13 bases between them. The CDR3 has 13 residues. Germline assignment: CDR1 MNHNY and CDR2 SVGAGI (reference sequence). Only a few counts were recorded for this clone. TCRdb keeps only in-frame clones here, not all; method: immunoSEQ multiplex PCR. Of 60,000 or so clones listed, 89% are singletons. The chain uses TRBV6-6 and TRBJ1-2; a weak D match, TRBD1 (6 bases). This clonotype was obtained from a female donor with multiple sclerosis, enrolled in a pregnancy study. The sequencing here drew on peripheral blood, taken in the first trimester of pregnancy. For the CDR3, the DNA is TGTGCCAGCAGCAACAGGGATTTTTATGGCTACACCTTC. Translating it yields CASSNRDFYGYTF.